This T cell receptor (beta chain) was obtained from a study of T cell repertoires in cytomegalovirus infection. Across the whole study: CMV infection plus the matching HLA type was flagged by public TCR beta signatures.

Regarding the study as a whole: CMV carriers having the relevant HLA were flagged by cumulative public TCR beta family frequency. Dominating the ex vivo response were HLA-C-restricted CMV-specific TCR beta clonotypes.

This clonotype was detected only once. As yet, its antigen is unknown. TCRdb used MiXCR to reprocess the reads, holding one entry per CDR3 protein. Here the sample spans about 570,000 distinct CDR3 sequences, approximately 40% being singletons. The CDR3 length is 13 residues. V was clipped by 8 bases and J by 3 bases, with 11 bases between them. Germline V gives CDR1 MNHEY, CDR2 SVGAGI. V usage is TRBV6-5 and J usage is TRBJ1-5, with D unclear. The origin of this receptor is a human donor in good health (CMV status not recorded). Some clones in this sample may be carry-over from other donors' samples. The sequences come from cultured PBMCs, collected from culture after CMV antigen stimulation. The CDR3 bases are TGTGCCAGCGGAGAGAGGGCCAATCAGCCCCAGCATTTT. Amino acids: CASGERANQPQHF.